The clone carrying this T cell receptor beta chain was counted once. The antigen remains undetermined. The CDR3 loop spans 13 amino acids. V dropped 5 bases and J dropped 4; count of bases not matched to a gene: 3. Germline CDR1 is ENHRY and CDR2 is SYGVKD. The entry originates in a study of shared clonotypes between healthy human individuals. Overall study findings and caveats: Deeper or shallower sequencing was expected to change how clonotypes are shared among donors. Sequencing of the sorted subsets was shown by rarefaction to be incomplete despite large depth.

The material for each subset, its genomic DNA, was split evenly across several immunoSEQ plates. Assay: immunoSEQ multiplex PCR; the TCRdb copy retains only in-frame clones and omits some. The table shows about 2 million clones, with 90% to 95% occurring only once. The sequenced material came from naive CD4+ T cells sorted from blood. Subset meaning: CD45RA+ positively selected. The chain has TRBV10-3 and TRBJ2-5; TRBD1 matches at 8 bases. The receptor comes from a man aged 18 to 30 in good health. CDR3 sequence: CAISTGGAETQYF. The CDR3 nucleotides are TGTGCCATCAGTACAGGGGGTGCAGAGACCCAGTACTTC.